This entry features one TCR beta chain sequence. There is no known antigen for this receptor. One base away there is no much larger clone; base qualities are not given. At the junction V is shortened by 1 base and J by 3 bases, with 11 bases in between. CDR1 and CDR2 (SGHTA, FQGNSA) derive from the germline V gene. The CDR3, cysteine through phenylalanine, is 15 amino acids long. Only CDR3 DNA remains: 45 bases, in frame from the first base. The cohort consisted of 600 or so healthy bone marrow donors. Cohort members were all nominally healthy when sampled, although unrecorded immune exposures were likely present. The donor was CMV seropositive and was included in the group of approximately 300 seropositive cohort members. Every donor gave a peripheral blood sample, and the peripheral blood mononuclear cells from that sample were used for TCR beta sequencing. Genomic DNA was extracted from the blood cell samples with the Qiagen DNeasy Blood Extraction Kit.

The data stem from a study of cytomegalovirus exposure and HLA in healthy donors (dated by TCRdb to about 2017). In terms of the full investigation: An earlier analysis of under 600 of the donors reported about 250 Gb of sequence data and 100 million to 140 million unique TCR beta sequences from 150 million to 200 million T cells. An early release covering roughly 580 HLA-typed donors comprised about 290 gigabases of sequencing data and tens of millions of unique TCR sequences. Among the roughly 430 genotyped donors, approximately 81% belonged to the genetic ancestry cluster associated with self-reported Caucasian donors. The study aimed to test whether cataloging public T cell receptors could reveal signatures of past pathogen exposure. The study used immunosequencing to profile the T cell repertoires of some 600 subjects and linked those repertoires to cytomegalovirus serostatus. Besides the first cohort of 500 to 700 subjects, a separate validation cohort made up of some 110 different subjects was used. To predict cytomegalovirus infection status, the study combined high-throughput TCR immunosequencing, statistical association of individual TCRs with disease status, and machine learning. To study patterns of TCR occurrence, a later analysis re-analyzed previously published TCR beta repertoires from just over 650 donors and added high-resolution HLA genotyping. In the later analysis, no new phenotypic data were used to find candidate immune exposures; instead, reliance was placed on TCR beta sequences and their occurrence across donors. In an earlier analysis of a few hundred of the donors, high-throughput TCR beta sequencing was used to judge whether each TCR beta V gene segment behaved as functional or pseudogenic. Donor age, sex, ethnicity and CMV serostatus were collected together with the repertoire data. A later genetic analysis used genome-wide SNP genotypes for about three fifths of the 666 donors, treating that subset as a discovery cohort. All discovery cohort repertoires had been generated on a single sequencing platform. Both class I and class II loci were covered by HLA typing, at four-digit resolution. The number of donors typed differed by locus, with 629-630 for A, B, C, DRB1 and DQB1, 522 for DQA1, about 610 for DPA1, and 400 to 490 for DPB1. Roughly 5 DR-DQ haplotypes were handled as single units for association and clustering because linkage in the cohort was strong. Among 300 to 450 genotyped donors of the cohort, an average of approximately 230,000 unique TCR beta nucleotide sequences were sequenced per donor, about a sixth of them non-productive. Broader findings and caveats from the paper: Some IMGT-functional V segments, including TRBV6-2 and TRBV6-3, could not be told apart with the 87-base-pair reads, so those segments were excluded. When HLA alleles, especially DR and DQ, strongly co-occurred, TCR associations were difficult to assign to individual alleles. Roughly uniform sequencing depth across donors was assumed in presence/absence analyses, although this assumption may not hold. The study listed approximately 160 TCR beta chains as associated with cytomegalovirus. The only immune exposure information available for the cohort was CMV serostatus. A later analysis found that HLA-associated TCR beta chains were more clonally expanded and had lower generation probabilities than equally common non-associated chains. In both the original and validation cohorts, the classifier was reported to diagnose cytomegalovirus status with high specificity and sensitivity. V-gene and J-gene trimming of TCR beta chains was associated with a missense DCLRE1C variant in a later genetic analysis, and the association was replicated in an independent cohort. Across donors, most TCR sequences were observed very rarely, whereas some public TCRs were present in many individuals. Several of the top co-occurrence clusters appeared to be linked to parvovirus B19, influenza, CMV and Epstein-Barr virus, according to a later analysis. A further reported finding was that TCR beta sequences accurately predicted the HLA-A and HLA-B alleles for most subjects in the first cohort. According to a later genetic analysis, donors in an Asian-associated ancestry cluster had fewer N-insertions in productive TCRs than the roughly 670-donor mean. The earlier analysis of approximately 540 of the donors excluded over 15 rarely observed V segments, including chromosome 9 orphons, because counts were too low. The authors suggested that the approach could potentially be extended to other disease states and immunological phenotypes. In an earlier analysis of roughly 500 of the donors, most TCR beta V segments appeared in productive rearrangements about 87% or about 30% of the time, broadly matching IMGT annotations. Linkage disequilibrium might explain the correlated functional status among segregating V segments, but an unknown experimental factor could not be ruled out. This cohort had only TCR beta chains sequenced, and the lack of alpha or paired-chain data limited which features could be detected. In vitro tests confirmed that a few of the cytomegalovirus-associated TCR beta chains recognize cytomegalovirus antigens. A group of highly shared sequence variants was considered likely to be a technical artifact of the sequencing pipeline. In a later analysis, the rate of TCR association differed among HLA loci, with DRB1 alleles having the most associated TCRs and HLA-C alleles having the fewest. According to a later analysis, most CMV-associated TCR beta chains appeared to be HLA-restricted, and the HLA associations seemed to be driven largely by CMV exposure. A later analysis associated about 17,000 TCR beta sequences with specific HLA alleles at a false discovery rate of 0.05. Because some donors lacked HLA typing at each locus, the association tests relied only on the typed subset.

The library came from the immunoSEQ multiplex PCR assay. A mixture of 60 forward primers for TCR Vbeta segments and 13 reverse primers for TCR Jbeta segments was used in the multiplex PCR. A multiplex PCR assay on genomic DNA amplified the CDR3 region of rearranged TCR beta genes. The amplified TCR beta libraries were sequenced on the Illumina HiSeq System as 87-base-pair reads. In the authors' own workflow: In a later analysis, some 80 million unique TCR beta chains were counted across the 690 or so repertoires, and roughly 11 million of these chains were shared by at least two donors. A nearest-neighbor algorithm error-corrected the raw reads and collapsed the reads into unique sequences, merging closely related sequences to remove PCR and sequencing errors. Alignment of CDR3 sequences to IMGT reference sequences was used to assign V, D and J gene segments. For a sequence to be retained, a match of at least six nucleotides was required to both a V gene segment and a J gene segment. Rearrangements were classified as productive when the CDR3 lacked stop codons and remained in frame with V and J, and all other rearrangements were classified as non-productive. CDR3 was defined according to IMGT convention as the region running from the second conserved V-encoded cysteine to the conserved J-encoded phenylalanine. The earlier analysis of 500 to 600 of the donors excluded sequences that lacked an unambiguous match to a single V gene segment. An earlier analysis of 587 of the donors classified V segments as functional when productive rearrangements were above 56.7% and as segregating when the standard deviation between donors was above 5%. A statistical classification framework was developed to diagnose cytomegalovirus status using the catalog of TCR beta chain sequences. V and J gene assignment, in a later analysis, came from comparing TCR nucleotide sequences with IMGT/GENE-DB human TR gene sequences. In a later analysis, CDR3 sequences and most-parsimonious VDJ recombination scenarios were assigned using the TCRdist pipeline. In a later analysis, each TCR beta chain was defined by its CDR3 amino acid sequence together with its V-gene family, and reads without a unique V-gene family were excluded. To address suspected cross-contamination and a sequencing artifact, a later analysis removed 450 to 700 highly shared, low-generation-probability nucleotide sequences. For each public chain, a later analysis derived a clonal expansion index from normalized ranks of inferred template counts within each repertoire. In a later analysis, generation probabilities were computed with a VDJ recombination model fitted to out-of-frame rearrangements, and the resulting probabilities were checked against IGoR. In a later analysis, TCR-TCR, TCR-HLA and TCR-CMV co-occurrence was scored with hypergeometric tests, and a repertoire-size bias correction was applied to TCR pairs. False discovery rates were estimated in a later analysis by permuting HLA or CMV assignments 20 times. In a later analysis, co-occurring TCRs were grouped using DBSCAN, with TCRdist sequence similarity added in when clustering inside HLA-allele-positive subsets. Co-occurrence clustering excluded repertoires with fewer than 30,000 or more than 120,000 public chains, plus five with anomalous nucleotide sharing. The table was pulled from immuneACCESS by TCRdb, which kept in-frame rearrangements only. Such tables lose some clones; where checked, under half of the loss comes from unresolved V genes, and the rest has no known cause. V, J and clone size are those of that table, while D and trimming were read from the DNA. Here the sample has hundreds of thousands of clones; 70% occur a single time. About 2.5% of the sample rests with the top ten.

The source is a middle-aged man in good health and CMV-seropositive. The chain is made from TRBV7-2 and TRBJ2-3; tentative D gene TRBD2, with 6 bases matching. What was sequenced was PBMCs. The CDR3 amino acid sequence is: CASSLGGGRTDTQYF. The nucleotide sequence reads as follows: TGTGCCAGCAGCTTAGGTGGAGGGCGGACAGATACGCAGTATTTT.